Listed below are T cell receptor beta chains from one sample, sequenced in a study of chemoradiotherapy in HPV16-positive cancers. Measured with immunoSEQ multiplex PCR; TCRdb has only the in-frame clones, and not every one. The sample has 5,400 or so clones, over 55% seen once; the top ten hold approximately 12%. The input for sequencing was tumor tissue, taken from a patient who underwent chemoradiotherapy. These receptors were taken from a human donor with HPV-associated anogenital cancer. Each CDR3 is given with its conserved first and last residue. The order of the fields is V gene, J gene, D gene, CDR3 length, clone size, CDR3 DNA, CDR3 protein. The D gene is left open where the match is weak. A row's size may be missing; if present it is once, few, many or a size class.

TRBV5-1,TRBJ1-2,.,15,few,TGCGCCAGCAGCCCCGACGGGTCAGGGTTCTATGGCTACACCTTC,CASSPDGSGFYGYTF
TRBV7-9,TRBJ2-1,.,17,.,TGTGCCAGCAGCCCAACTGGACTGACCCGCTCCTACAATGAGCAGTTCTTC,CASSPTGLTRSYNEQFF
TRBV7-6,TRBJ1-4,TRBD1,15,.,TGTGCCAGCAGCTTAGCTACGACAGGGGGCGAAAAACTGTTTTTT,CASSLATTGGEKLFF
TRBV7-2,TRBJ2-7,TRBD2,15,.,TGTGCCAGCAGCTTAGGGGCGGGAGAACCCTACGAGCAGTACTTC,CASSLGAGEPYEQYF
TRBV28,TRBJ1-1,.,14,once,TGTGCCAGCAGTTTAATTCGGCAGGACACTGAAGCTTTCTTT,CASSLIRQDTEAFF
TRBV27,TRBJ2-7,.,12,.,TGTGCCAGCAGAAGGAGCTCCTACGAGCAGTACTTC,CASRRSSYEQYF
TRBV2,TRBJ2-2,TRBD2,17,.,TGTGCCAGCAGCCGGGGGGAGGGCCGTTTTTGGACCGGGGAGCTGTTTTTT,CASSRGEGRFWTGELFF
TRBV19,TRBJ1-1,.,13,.,TGTGCCAGTAGTGTCGGCCTGCTAGGGGCAGCTTTCTTT,CASSVGLLGAAFF
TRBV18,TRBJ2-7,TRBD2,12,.,TGTGCCAGCTCACCCGACGGGGGGTGGCAGTACTTC,CASSPDGGWQYF
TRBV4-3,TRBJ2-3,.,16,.,TGCGCCAGCAGCCAAGCCCCCGGGGTAAACACAGATACGCAGTATTTT,CASSQAPGVNTDTQYF
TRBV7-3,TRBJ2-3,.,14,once,TGTGCCAGCAGCTCTGGGCATAGCACAGATACGCAGTATTTT,CASSSGHSTDTQYF
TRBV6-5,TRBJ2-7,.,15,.,TGTGCCAGCAGTTCCGAACTAGGGACCCGCTACGAGCAGTACTTC,CASSSELGTRYEQYF
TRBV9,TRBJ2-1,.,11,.,TGTGCCAGCAGCGTAGGAGAATTACAGTTCTTC,CASSVGELQFF
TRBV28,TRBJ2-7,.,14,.,TGTGCCAGCATCATTAGCGGCCGCTCCTACGAGCAGTACTTC,CASIISGRSYEQYF
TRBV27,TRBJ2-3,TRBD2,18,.,TGTGCCAGCAGTTCGGGACTAGCGGAGGGATATTTCACAGATACGCAGTATTTT,CASSSGLAEGYFTDTQYF
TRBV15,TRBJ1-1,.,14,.,TGTGCCACCAGCAACGGGGTTAGGAACACTGAAGCTTTCTTT,CATSNGVRNTEAFF
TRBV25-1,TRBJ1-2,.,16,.,TGTGCCAGCCATTGGGCCGACGCCACCTATGGCGAGGGCTACACCTTC,CASHWADATYGEGYTF
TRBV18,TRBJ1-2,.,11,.,TGTGCCAGCTCACCCGGGGTCGGCTACACCTTC,CASSPGVGYTF
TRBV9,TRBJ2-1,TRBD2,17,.,TGTGCCAGCAGCGCTACTAGCGGGAGGGTGGGAGTGAATGAGCAGTTCTTC,CASSATSGRVGVNEQFF
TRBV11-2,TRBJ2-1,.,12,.,TGTGCCAGCAGCCTAGACTATTCTGAGCAGTTCTTC,CASSLDYSEQFF
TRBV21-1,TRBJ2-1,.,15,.,TGTGCCAGCAGCTTACTGTCTAGCGGGAGTAATGAGCAGTTCTTC,CASSLLSSGSNEQFF
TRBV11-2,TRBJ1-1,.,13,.,TGTGCCAGCAGCTTATCAAAGAACACTGAAGCTTTCTTT,CASSLSKNTEAFF
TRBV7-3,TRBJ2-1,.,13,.,TGTGCCAGCAGGGGGGACACCTCCGATGAGCAGTTCTTC,CASRGDTSDEQFF
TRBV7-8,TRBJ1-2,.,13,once,TGTGCCAGCAGCTTAGCGCAGGGCTATGGCTACACCTTC,CASSLAQGYGYTF
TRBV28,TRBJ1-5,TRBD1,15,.,TGTGCCAGCAGTACTACGACAGGGCCTTATCAGCCCCAGCATTTT,CASSTTTGPYQPQHF
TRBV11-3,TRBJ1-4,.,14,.,TGTGCCAGCAGCTTAGCCCGCGGGAATGAAAAACTGTTTTTT,CASSLARGNEKLFF
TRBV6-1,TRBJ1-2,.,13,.,TGTGCCAGCAGTGACCAAGTTAACTATGGCTACACCTTC,CASSDQVNYGYTF
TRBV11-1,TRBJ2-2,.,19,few,TGTGCCAGCAGCTTAGAGGGGAGGATCCCTCAAAGGGACACCGGGGAGCTGTTTTTT,CASSLEGRIPQRDTGELFF
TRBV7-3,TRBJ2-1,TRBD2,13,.,TGTGCCAGCAGCACAACTAGCGGCAGTGAGCAGTTCTTC,CASSTTSGSEQFF
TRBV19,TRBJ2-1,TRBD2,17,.,TGTGCCAGTAGCCGGACTAGCGGGGATCAAATATACAATGAGCAGTTCTTC,CASSRTSGDQIYNEQFF
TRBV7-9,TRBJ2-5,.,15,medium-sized,TGTGCCAGCAGCCCTTCTAGGACTGTACAAGAGACCCAGTACTTC,CASSPSRTVQETQYF
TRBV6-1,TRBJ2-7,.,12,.,TGTGCCAGCGAGGGCGGTTCCTACGAGCAGTACTTC,CASEGGSYEQYF
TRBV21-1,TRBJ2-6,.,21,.,TGTGCCAGCAGCTCTCAACAGGGGCCACTAGCGGGAGTCTCTGGGGCCAACGTCCTGACTTTC,CASSSQQGPLAGVSGANVLTF
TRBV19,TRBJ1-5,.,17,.,TGTGCCAGTAGTAAGTTCGTCGGAGAGAGAGGCAATCAGCCCCAGCATTTT,CASSKFVGERGNQPQHF
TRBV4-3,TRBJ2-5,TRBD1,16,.,TGCGCCAGCAGCCCCGTCCAAGGTGCAGGGGGAGAGACCCAGTACTTC,CASSPVQGAGGETQYF
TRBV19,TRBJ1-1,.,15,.,TGTGCCAGTAGTATCGGGTTGGGGGTGAACACTGAAGCTTTCTTT,CASSIGLGVNTEAFF
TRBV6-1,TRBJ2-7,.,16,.,TGTGCCAGCAGTGAAGACATAGGGAGCGCTTCCTACGAGCAGTACTTC,CASSEDIGSASYEQYF
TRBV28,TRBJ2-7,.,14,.,TGTGCCAGCAGTCCGCGGGCCCGGGGCAACGAGCAGTACTTC,CASSPRARGNEQYF
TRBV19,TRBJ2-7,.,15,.,TGTGCCAGTAGTAAAAATCGGGACGGATCCTACGAGCAGTACTTC,CASSKNRDGSYEQYF
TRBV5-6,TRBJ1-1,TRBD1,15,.,TGTGCCAGCAGCTTGGTCGGGACAGGGTCGACTGAAGCTTTCTTT,CASSLVGTGSTEAFF
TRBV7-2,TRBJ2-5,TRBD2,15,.,TGCGCCAGCAGCTTAGTCCGCGGGAGAGGAGAGACCCAGTACTTC,CASSLVRGRGETQYF
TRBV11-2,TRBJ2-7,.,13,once,TGTGCCAGCAGCTTATCACAGGGCTACGAGCAGTACTTC,CASSLSQGYEQYF